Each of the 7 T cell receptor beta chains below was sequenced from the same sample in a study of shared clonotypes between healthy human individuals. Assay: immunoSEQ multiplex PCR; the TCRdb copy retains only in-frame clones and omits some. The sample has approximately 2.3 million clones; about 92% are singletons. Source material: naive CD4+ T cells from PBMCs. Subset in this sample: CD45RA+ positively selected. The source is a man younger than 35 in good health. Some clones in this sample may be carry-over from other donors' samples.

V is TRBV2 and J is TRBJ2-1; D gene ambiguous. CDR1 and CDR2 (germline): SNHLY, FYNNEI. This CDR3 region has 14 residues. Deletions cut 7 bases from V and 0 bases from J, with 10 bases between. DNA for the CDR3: TGTGCCAGCACCGTAGACCGCTCCTACAATGAGCAGTTCTTC. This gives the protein CASTVDRSYNEQFF.

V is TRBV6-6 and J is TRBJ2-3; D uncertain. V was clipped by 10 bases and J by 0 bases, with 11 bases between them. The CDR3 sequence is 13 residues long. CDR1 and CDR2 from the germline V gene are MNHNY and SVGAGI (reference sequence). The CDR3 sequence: CATSTLSTDTQYF. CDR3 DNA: TGTGCCACCTCGACACTGAGCACAGATACGCAGTATTTT.

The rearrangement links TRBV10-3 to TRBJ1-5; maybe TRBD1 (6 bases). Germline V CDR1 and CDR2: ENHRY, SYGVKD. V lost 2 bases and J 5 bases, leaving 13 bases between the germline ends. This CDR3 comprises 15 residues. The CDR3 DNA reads TGTGCCATCAGTGAGAGCTTGGGGGGCGATCAGCCCCAGCATTTT. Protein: CAISESLGGDQPQHF.

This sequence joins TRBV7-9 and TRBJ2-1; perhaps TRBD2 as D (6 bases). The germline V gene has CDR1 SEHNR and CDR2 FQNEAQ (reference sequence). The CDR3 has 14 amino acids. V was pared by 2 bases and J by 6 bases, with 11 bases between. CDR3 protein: CASSLTGSTNEQFF. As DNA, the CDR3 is TGTGCCAGCAGCTTAACCGGGAGTACCAATGAGCAGTTCTTC.

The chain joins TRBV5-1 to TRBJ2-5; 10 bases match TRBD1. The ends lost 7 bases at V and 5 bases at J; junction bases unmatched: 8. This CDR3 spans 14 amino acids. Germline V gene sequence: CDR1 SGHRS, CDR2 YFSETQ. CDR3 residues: CASCEGQGKETQYF. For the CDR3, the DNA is TGCGCCAGCTGCGAGGGACAGGGGAAGGAGACCCAGTACTTC.

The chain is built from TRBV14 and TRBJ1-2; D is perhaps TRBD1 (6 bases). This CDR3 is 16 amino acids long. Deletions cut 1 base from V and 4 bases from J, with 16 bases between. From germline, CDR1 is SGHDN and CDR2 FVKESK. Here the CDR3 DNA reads TGTGCCAGCAGCCAAGCCCAGGGGACTGGACTCTATGGCTACACCTTC. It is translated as CASSQAQGTGLYGYTF. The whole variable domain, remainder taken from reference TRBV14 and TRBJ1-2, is EAGVTQFPSHSVIEKGQTVTLRCDPISGHDNLYWYRRVMGKEIKFLLHFVKESKQDESGMPNNRFLAERTGGTYSTLKVQPAELEDSGVYFCASSQAQGTGLYGYTFGSGTRLTVV.

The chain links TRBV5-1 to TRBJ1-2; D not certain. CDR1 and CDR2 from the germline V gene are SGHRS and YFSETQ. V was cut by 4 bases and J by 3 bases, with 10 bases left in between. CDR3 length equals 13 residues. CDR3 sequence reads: CASSRWTDYGYTF. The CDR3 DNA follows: TGCGCCAGCAGCAGATGGACGGACTATGGCTACACCTTC.